The present T cell receptor (beta chain) was sequenced within a study of tumor and adjacent non-tumor tissue in lung cancer. Overall study context: About 4.17 million productive TCRbeta reads were obtained per sample on average.

Overall study results and limits: Tumor tissue had significantly higher TCR diversity than normal lung.

A note on this clonotype: The antigen is unknown. Relative to the germline gene, one junction end is altered; a read error may explain this.

RNA was extracted from bulk tissue without any cell sorting. More than 3 cm separated this lung sample from the edge of the tumor. Three rounds of nested PCR, following a modified ARM-PCR protocol, produced the TCRbeta library. TCRdb re-called the multiplex PCR reads through MiXCR, storing one row per CDR3 protein. This table holds approximately 100,000 distinct CDR3 sequences, 62% found once. The sample comprised distant non-tumor lung tissue. The clonotype was recovered from a man in his fifties or sixties with non-small cell lung cancer.

The CDR3 sequence is CTSSLDGRTSGSGRFF. The CDR3 DNA is TGTACCAGCAGCTTGGACGGACGGACTAGCGGGAGCGGGCGGTTCTTC. V is TRBV5-6 and J is TRBJ2-1; 13 bases line up with TRBD2. Germline V gene lookup returns CDR1 SGHDT and CDR2 YYEEEE. CDR3 length: 16 amino acids.